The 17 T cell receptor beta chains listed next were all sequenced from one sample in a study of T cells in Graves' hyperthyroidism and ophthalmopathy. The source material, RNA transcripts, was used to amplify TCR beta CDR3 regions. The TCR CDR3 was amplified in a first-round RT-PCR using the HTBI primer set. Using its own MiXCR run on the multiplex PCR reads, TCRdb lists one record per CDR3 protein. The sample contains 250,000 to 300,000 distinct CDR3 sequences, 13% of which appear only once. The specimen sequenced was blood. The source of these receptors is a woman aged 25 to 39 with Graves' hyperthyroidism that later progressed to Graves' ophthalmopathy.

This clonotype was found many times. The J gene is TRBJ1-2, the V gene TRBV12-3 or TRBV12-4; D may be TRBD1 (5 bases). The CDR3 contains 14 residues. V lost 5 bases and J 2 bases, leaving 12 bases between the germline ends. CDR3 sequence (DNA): TGTGCCAGCAGTCCGGGACTCACAAACTATGGCTACACCTTC. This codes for CASSPGLTNYGYTF.

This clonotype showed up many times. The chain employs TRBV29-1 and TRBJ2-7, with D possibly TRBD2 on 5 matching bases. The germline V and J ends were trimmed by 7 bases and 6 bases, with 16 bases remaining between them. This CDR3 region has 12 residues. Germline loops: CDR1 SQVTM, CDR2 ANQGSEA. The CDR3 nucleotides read TGCAGCGCCAACAACGGTGAGGGCGAGCAGTACTTC. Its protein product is CSANNGEGEQYF.

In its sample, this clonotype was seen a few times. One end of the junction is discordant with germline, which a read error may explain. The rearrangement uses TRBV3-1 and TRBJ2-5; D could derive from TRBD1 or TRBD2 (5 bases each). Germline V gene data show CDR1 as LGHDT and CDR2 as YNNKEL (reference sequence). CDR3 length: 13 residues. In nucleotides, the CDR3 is TGTGCCAGCAGCCAAGTAGAGGGGAAGACCCAGTGCTTC. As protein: CASSQVEGKTQCF.

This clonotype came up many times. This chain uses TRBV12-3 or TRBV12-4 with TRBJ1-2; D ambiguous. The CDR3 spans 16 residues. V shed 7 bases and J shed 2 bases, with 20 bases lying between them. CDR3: CASTPPVVGLNYGYTF. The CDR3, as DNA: TGTGCCAGCACCCCTCCGGTTGTGGGATTAAACTATGGCTACACCTTC.

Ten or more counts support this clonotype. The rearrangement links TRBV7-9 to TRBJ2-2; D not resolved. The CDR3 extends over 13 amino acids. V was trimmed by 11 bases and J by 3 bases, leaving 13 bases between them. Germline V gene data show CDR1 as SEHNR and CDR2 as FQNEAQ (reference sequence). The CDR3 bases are TGTGCCGGAAGGGAAACAGACACCGGGGAGCTGTTTTTT. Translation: CAGRETDTGELFF. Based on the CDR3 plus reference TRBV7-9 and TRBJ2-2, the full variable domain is DTGVSQNPRHKITKRGQNVTFRCDPISEHNRLYWYRQTLGQGPEFLTYFQNEAQLEKSRLLSDRFSAERPKGSFSTLEIQRTEQGDSAMYLCAGRETDTGELFFGEGSRLTVL.

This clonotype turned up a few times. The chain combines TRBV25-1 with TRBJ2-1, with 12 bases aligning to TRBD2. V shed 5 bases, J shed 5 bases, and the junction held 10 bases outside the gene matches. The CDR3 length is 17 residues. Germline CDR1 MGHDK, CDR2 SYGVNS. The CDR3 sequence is CASSTLAGGDFNNEQFF. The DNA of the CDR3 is TGTGCCAGCAGTACGCTAGCGGGAGGGGACTTTAACAATGAGCAGTTCTTC.

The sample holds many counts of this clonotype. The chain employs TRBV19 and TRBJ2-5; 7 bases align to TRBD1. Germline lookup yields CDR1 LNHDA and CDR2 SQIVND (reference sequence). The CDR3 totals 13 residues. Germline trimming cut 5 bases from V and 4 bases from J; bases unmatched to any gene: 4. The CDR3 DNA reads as TGTGCCAGTAGTCCGACAGGGCTAGAGACCCAGTACTTC. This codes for CASSPTGLETQYF. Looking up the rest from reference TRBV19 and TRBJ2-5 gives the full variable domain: DGGITQSPKYLFRKEGQNVTLSCEQNLNHDAMYWYRQDPGQGLRLIYYSQIVNDFQKGDIAEGYSVSREKKESFPLTVTSAQKNPTAFYLCASSPTGLETQYFGPGTRLLVL.

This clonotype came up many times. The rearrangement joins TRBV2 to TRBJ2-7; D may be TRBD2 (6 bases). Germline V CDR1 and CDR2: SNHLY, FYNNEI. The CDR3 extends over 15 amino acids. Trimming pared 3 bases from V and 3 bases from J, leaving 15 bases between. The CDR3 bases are TGTGCCAGCAGTGAGATTGGGGGAGGAAACTACGAGCAGTACTTC. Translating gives CASSEIGGGNYEQYF. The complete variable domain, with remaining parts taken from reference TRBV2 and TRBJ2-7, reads EPEVTQTPSHQVTQMGQEVILRCVPISNHLYFYWYRQILGQKVEFLVSFYNNEISEKSEIFDDQFSVERPDGSNFTLKIRSTKLEDSAMYFCASSEIGGGNYEQYFGPGTRLTVT.

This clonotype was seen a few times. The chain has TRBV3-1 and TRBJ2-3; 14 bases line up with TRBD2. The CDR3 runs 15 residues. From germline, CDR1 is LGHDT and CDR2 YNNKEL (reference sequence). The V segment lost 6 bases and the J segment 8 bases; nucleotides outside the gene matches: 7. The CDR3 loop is CASSPGTSGSRTQYF. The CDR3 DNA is TGTGCCAGCAGTCCCGGGACTAGCGGGAGTCGTACGCAGTATTTT.

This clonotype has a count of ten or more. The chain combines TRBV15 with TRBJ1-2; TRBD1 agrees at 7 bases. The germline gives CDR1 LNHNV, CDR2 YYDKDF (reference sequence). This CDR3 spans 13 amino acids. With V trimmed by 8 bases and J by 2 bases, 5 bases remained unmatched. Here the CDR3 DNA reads TGTGCCACCGGCCACAGGGGAAACTATGGCTACACCTTC. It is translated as CATGHRGNYGYTF.

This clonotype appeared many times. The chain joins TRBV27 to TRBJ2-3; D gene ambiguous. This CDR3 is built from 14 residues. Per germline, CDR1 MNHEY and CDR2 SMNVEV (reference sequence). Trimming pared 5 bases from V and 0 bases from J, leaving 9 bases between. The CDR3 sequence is CASSTMGSTDTQYF. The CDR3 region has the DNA TGTGCCAGCAGTACTATGGGGAGCACAGATACGCAGTATTTT.

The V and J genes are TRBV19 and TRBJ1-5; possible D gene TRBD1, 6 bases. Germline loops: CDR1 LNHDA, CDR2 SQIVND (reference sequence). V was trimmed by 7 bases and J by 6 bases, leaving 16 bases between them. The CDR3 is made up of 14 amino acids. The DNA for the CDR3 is TGTGCCAGTAATTTGCCCGGGGGCAGTCAGCCCCAGCATTTT. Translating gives CASNLPGGSQPQHF.

CDR3 nucleotides: TGCAGTGCTTTAGCGGGAGGGCCCGCAGATACGCAGTATTTT. It yields the protein CSALAGGPADTQYF. The chain recombines TRBV20-1 with TRBJ2-3, with 11 bases fitting TRBD2. The germline gives CDR1 DFQATT, CDR2 SNEGSKA (reference sequence). Losses at the gene ends were 5 bases for V and 4 bases for J; bases not matched to a gene: 5. This CDR3 has 14 amino acids.

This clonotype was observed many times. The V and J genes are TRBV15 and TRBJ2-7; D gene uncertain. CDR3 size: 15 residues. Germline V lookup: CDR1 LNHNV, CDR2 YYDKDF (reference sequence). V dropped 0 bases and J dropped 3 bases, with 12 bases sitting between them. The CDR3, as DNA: TGTGCCACCAGCAGAGATTTAGCTAGTTTCTACGAGCAGTACTTC. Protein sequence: CATSRDLASFYEQYF.

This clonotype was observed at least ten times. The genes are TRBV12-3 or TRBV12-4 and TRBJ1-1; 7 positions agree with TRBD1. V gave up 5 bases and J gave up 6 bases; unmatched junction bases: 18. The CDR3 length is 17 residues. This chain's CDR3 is CASSDIIRGRISPEAFF. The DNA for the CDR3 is TGTGCCAGCAGTGACATAATTAGGGGGCGAATTTCCCCTGAAGCTTTCTTT.

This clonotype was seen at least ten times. The CDR3 coding sequence is TGTGCCAGCAGCGGGCGGACAGGCTCCTACGAGCAGTACTTC. Translating gives CASSGRTGSYEQYF. V gene TRBV6-1 combines with J gene TRBJ2-7, with TRBD1 matching 7 bases. This CDR3 spans 14 amino acids. Germline V gene data show CDR1 as MNHNS and CDR2 as SASEGT. V was clipped by 6 bases and J by 0 bases; unmatched bases: 5.

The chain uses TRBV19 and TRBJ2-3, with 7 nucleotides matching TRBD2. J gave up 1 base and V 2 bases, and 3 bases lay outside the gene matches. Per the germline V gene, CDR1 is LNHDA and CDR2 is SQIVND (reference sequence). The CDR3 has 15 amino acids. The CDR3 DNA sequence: TGTGCCAGTAGTATAAGACTAGCTGGCACAGATACGCAGTATTTT. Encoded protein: CASSIRLAGTDTQYF.